Below are 4 T cell receptor beta chains sequenced from a single sample in a study of blood T cell repertoires in COVID-19. The repertoire was sequenced with immunoSEQ multiplex PCR; TCRdb's copy has only in-frame clones and lacks some. Altogether 300,000 to 350,000 clones are present, 80% to 95% being singletons, with the ten largest covering approximately 7.5%. What was sequenced was peripheral blood. Every receptor here comes from a woman aged 25-40 years with COVID-19, enrolled during active disease.

V is TRBV6-5 and J is TRBJ1-2; D is perhaps TRBD1 (5 bases). The CDR3 has 16 amino acids. Germline lookup yields CDR1 MNHEY and CDR2 SVGAGI. V was cut by 0 bases and J by 1 base, with 12 bases left in between. The CDR3 bases are TGTGCCAGCAGTTACTCTGCGGGGACCGGTAACTATGGCTACACCTTC. This codes for CASSYSAGTGNYGYTF.

The chain employs TRBV24-1 and TRBJ2-5, with D possibly being TRBD1 (7 bases). Trimming shortened V by 10 bases and J by 6 bases, and 17 bases separated the two germline ends. The CDR3 is 13 residues long. Germline V CDR1 and CDR2: KGHDR, SFDVKD. DNA of the CDR3: TGTGCCACGGGTTCAGGGGGGCGACAGACCCAGTACTTC. Protein: CATGSGGRQTQYF.

The chain employs TRBV30 and TRBJ1-4, with TRBD1 as a possible D gene (6 bases). The CDR3 is 14 amino acids. Trimming shortened V by 3 bases and J by 4 bases, and 12 bases separated the two germline ends. Germline assignment: CDR1 GTSNPN and CDR2 SVGIG (reference sequence). The CDR3 region has the DNA TGTGCCTGGAGCCCGGACAGAGTTAATGAAAAACTGTTTTTT. Its protein is CAWSPDRVNEKLFF.

This clone occurred once. This rearrangement joins TRBV9 to TRBJ2-1, with 13 positions matching TRBD2. CDR1 SGDLS and CDR2 YYNGEE come from the germline V gene. The V and J ends lost 2 bases and 9 bases, in that order; junction bases with no gene match: 11. This CDR3 region has 17 residues. The CDR3 sequence: CASSVTSGRPPTSEQFF. As DNA, the CDR3 is TGTGCCAGCAGCGTGACTAGCGGGAGGCCCCCTACTAGTGAGCAGTTCTTC.